The sequence of this T cell receptor beta chain was determined in a study of T cells in Graves' hyperthyroidism and ophthalmopathy. This CDR3 comprises 14 residues. Germline loops: CDR1 SNHLY, CDR2 FYNNEI. A note on this clonotype: The junction shows a germline mismatch at one end, possibly a read error.

Authors of the study amplified TCR beta CDR3 regions from RNA transcripts. The HTBI primer set served for first-round RT-PCR of the TCR CDR3. One entry per CDR3 protein results from TCRdb running MiXCR on the multiplex PCR reads. The profile covers roughly 380,000 distinct CDR3 sequences, with roughly 13% appearing a single time and about a fifth taken by the ten largest. This sequence originates from a man aged 25-45 years with Graves' hyperthyroidism that later progressed to Graves' ophthalmopathy. Sequenced material: blood. V gene TRBV2 combines with J gene TRBJ2-7; 7 bases line up with TRBD2. CDR3 sequence (DNA): TGTGCCGGCAGTGAAGCAGGCGGGGGACACGAGCAGTACTTC. It translates to CAGSEAGGGHEQYF.